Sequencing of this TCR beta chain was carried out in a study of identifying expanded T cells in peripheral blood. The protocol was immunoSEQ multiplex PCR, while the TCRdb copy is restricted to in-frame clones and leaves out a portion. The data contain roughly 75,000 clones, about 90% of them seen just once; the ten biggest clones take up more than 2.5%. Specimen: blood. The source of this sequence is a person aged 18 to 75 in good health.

The CDR3 nucleotides read TGCGCCAGCAGCCAAGATAAGAAAACTAGCACAGATACGCAGTATTTT. Amino acid sequence: CASSQDKKTSTDTQYF. The chain employs TRBV4-1 and TRBJ2-3; D call uncertain. This CDR3 region has 16 residues. The germline V gene has CDR1 MGHRA and CDR2 YSYEKL. V lost 0 bases, J lost 0 bases, and 10 bases lay in between.